The 10 T cell receptor beta chains below were found in one sample sequenced in a study of PD-1 blockade in classical Hodgkin lymphoma. Exposure to brentuximab vedotin varied, and each patient had relapsed following autologous stem cell transplantation. Method: immunoSEQ multiplex PCR; TCRdb's copy keeps in-frame clones and lacks some. The sample lists more than 25,000 clones, just under 80% occurring once. The specimen was peripheral blood mononuclear cells (PBMCs), collected before the second cycle of nivolumab. The receptors come from a human donor with classical Hodgkin lymphoma.

This sequence joins TRBV5-5 and TRBJ1-3; no reliable D call. Germline CDR1 reads SGHKS; CDR2 reads YYEKEE (reference sequence). V dropped 0 bases and J dropped 0 bases, with 7 bases sitting between them. The CDR3 is made up of 15 amino acids. In DNA form, the CDR3 reads TGTGCCAGCAGCTTGGAGCGGGTCTCTGGAAACACCATATATTTT. It is translated as CASSLERVSGNTIYF.

In its sample, this clone was seen once. The chain couples TRBV6-5 to TRBJ2-5; the D gene is possibly TRBD1 (6 bases). The germline V gene has CDR1 MNHEY and CDR2 SVGAGI. V gave up 4 bases and J gave up 2 bases, with 11 bases separating them. The CDR3 consists of 14 residues. The CDR3: CASSLTGSQETQYF. CDR3 sequence (DNA): TGTGCCAGCAGTTTGACAGGATCACAAGAGACCCAGTACTTC.

For the CDR3, the DNA is TGTGCCAGTAGTCCTCACAGGGGGCCGGGTCAGCCCCAGCATTTT. Protein: CASSPHRGPGQPQHF. The gene calls are TRBV19 and TRBJ1-5; 9 nucleotides agree with TRBD1. Trimming removed 5 bases from V and 6 bases from J; junction bases left unmatched: 8. CDR1 and CDR2 from the germline V gene are LNHDA and SQIVND (reference sequence). This CDR3 contains 15 residues. Looking up the rest from reference TRBV19 and TRBJ1-5 gives the full variable domain: DGGITQSPKYLFRKEGQNVTLSCEQNLNHDAMYWYRQDPGQGLRLIYYSQIVNDFQKGDIAEGYSVSREKKESFPLTVTSAQKNPTAFYLCASSPHRGPGQPQHFGDGTRLSIL.

The rearrangement joins TRBV11-2 to TRBJ1-2; D is ambiguous. Germline CDR1 SGHAT, CDR2 FQNNGV. The V gene lost 2 bases and the J gene lost 0 bases, with 16 bases spanning the gap. The CDR3 is 17 amino acids. The DNA for the CDR3 is TGTGCCAGCAGCTTAAAACCTGGATGGACGGCTAACTATGGCTACACCTTC. It specifies CASSLKPGWTANYGYTF. Looking up the rest from reference TRBV11-2 and TRBJ1-2 gives the full variable domain: EAGVAQSPRYKIIEKRQSVAFWCNPISGHATLYWYQQILGQGPKLLIQFQNNGVVDDSQLPKDRFSAERLKGVDSTLKIQPAKLEDSAVYLCASSLKPGWTANYGYTFGSGTRLTVV.

In its sample, this clone was seen once. V gene TRBV27 combines with J gene TRBJ2-7; no reliable D call. The germline CDR1 and CDR2 sequences are MNHEY and SMNVEV (reference sequence). This CDR3 is 17 amino acids long. Trimming cost V 4 bases and J 0 bases, with 19 bases left between them. The CDR3 nucleotides read TGTGCCAGCAGTTCCCTCCCCAGTGACCCCTACTCCTACGAGCAGTACTTC. Translated, it gives CASSSLPSDPYSYEQYF.

The rearrangement uses TRBV7-8 and TRBJ1-5; 7 nucleotides agree with TRBD1. Losses at the gene ends were 2 bases for V and 4 bases for J; bases not matched to a gene: 8. The CDR3 is made up of 16 amino acids. The germline CDR1 and CDR2 sequences are SGHVS and FQNEAQ. DNA of the CDR3: TGTGCCAGCAGCTTAAGACAGGGTGCGGGGAATCAGCCCCAGCATTTT. Translation gives CASSLRQGAGNQPQHF.

The chain carries TRBV18 and TRBJ2-5; D not resolved. This CDR3 is built from 14 residues. The germline CDR1 and CDR2 sequences are KGHSH and LQKENI. Trimming cost V 6 bases and J 5 bases, with 16 bases left between them. CDR3 region: CASSAGSHMETQYF. CDR3 nucleotides: TGTGCCAGCTCGGCCGGGTCTCATATGGAGACCCAGTACTTC.

The chain is built from TRBV19 and TRBJ1-5, with a tentative D call TRBD1 (5 bases). V lost 8 bases and J 6 bases, leaving 14 bases between the germline ends. The CDR3 loop spans 13 amino acids. Germline CDR1 LNHDA, CDR2 SQIVND (reference sequence). Here the CDR3 DNA reads TGTGCCAGTCGTGGACAACTCAGTCAGCCCCAGCATTTT. Encoded protein: CASRGQLSQPQHF.

This chain joins TRBV6-5 and TRBJ1-2; 8 bases are shared with TRBD1. The V gene's germline CDR1 is MNHEY and CDR2 SVGAGI. After removal of 5 bases from V and 6 bases from J, the junction contained 8 bases not matched to a gene. This CDR3 comprises 14 residues. In nucleotides, the CDR3 is TGTGCCAGCAGTCCTCAGGACAGGGTCAATGGCTACACCTTC. This translates into CASSPQDRVNGYTF.

The rearrangement joins TRBV6-1 to TRBJ1-5; 7 nucleotides agree with TRBD1. The CDR3 extends over 15 amino acids. J gave up 6 bases and V 6 bases, and 11 bases lay outside the gene matches. Germline V gene sequence: CDR1 MNHNS, CDR2 SASEGT. The CDR3 sequence: CASRETGAPRQPQHF. In DNA, the CDR3 is TGTGCCAGCAGGGAAACAGGGGCCCCCCGTCAGCCCCAGCATTTT.